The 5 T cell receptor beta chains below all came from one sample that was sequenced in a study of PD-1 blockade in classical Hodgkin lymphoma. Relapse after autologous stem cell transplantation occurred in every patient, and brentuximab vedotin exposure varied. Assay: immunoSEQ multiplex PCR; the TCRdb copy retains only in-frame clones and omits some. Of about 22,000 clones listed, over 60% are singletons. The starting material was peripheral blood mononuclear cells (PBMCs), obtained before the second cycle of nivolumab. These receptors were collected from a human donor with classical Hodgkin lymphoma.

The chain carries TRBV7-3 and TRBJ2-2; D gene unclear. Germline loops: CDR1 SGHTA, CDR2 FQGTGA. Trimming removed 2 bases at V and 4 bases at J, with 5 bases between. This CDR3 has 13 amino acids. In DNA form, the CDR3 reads TGTGCCAGCAGCTTACACCCCACCGGGGAGCTGTTTTTT. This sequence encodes CASSLHPTGELFF.

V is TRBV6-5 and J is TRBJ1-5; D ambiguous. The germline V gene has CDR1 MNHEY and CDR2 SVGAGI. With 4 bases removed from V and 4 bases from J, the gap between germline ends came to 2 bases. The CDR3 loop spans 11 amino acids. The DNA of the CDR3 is TGTGCCAGCAGTTCTAATCAGCCCCAGCATTTT. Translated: CASSSNQPQHF.

The CDR3 spells CASSLGANSYEQYF. The CDR3 bases are TGTGCCAGCAGCTTAGGCGCAAATTCCTACGAGCAGTACTTC. The genes are TRBV7-9 and TRBJ2-7; D remains unclear. The CDR3 length is 14 residues. Germline V CDR1 and CDR2: SEHNR, FQNEAQ (reference sequence). Trimming pared 1 base from V and 1 base from J, leaving 8 bases between.

The CDR3 nucleotides read TGTGCCAGCAGCTTATGGGAGAATCAGCCCCAGCATTTT. Amino acids: CASSLWENQPQHF. The gene calls are TRBV7-9 and TRBJ1-5; D not certain. V gave up 2 bases and J gave up 4 bases, with 6 bases separating them. In germline, CDR1 is SEHNR, CDR2 FQNEAQ (reference sequence). The CDR3 is 13 amino acids.

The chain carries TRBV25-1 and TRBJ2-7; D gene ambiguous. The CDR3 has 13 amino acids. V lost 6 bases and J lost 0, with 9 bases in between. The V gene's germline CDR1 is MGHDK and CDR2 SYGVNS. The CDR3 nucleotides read TGTGCCAGCAGCCTGGGAACCTCCTACGAGCAGTACTTC. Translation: CASSLGTSYEQYF.